A single sample is the source of the 9 T cell receptor beta chains below, sequenced in a study of T cell changes during pregnancy in multiple sclerosis. Measured with immunoSEQ multiplex PCR; TCRdb has only the in-frame clones, and not every one. The sample has about 41,000 clones, 90% seen once; the top ten hold 7%. Sample: CD8+ T cells from peripheral blood mononuclear cells, taken in the third trimester of pregnancy. The receptors were sampled from a female donor with multiple sclerosis, enrolled in a pregnancy study.

This chain connects TRBV7-9 to TRBJ2-1; possible D gene TRBD2, 5 bases. Trimming pared 3 bases from V and 4 bases from J, leaving 10 bases between. This CDR3 contains 14 residues. In germline, CDR1 is SEHNR, CDR2 FQNEAQ (reference sequence). For the CDR3, the DNA is TGTGCCAGCAGCTTCGGAGGAGGTTACAATGAGCAGTTCTTC. This translates into CASSFGGGYNEQFF.

The gene calls are TRBV4-2 and TRBJ2-5, with 9 bases fitting TRBD1. The J call may not be correct, given that the DNA end is closer to TRBJ2-7. Germline V gene data show CDR1 as LGHNA and CDR2 as YNFKEQ. The CDR3 has 15 residues. The DNA of the CDR3 is TGTGCCAGCAGCCAAGATGAGACAGGGGGCTACGAGCAGTACTTC. This translates into CASSQDETGGYEQYF.

CDR3 nucleotide sequence: TGTGCCAGCAGCTTGGCGGGGTCACTTGAGCAGTTCTTC. Amino acids: CASSLAGSLEQFF. The genes are TRBV5-8 and TRBJ2-1; D may be TRBD2 (5 bases). V was cut by 0 bases and J by 9 bases, with 10 bases left in between. Germline loops: CDR1 SGHTS, CDR2 YDEGEE. This CDR3 has 13 residues.

The chain couples TRBV11-3 to TRBJ2-2; 7 bases align to TRBD1. Germline V gene data show CDR1 as SGHNT and CDR2 as YENEEA. The CDR3 extends over 16 amino acids. The J segment lost 4 bases and the V segment lost 1 base, leaving 6 bases of the junction unmatched. The CDR3 region is CASSLAATGSTGELFF. The CDR3 nucleotides read TGTGCCAGCAGCTTAGCGGCGACAGGGAGCACCGGGGAGCTGTTTTTT.

This chain connects TRBV14 to TRBJ2-3, with 10 bases aligning to TRBD2. The CDR3 consists of 15 residues. Trimming took 5 bases from V and 4 from J; bases not matched to a gene: 6. Germline V lookup: CDR1 SGHDN, CDR2 FVKESK. The CDR3 nucleotides are TGTGCCAGCAGCTACCGGACTAGCGGTGCAGATACGCAGTATTTT. Residues: CASSYRTSGADTQYF.

This rearrangement joins TRBV15 to TRBJ2-7; maybe TRBD1 (6 bases). CDR1 and CDR2 (germline): LNHNV, YYDKDF (reference sequence). The length of the CDR3 is 13 residues. With 0 bases removed from V and 4 bases from J, the gap between germline ends came to 7 bases. The CDR3 spells CATSRDRGYEQYF. The CDR3 DNA reads as TGTGCCACCAGCAGAGACAGGGGATACGAGCAGTACTTC.

The chain recombines TRBV19 with TRBJ2-1, with D perhaps TRBD1 (5 bases). V lost 3 bases and J 2 bases, leaving 8 bases between the germline ends. CDR3 length: 14 residues. The germline gives CDR1 LNHDA, CDR2 SQIVND (reference sequence). For the CDR3, the DNA is TGTGCCAGTAGTATTCTAGGGGCCTACAATGAGCAGTTCTTC. Amino acid sequence: CASSILGAYNEQFF.

This clone has just one count. The rearrangement uses TRBV30 and TRBJ1-5; TRBD1 agrees at 7 bases. The CDR3 covers 15 residues. The germline CDR1 and CDR2 sequences are GTSNPN and SVGIG (reference sequence). J gave up 9 bases and V 3 bases, and 14 bases lay outside the gene matches. The CDR3 protein is CAWRPRVAPGGPQHF. The CDR3 coding sequence is TGTGCCTGGAGACCAAGGGTGGCCCCAGGGGGGCCCCAGCATTTT.

The rearrangement links TRBV5-6 to TRBJ2-1; the match to TRBD2 covers 13 bases. V was clipped by 0 bases and J by 10 bases; unmatched bases: 4. The CDR3 totals 15 residues. Germline V CDR1 and CDR2: SGHDT, YYEEEE. The CDR3 loop reads CASSLALAGGNEQFF. Here the CDR3 DNA reads TGTGCCAGCAGCTTGGCACTAGCGGGAGGGAACGAGCAGTTCTTC.